This TCR beta chain appears in the sequencing data of a study of cytomegalovirus exposure and HLA in healthy donors. Findings and caveats of the study: The authors enumerated roughly 160 TCR beta chains as linked to cytomegalovirus. In vitro, a few CMV-associated chains proved specific for CMV antigens. Reports showed the classifier diagnosing cytomegalovirus status with high specificity and sensitivity.

This clone has only one observation. Its cognate antigen is unknown. The study drew the donors from its roughly 120-subject validation cohort, separate from the roughly 670-subject first cohort. Sequenced by immunoSEQ multiplex PCR; TCRdb stores in-frame clones only, minus some. The sample lists around 400,000 clones; 86% were seen once. The germline gives CDR1 MGHRA, CDR2 YSYEKL. V lost 1 base, J lost 3 bases, and 7 bases stayed unmatched. The CDR3 runs to 16 residues. Sequencing input: PBMCs. This TCR derives from a woman aged 18-29 years in good health and CMV-seronegative. The J gene is TRBJ2-3, the V gene TRBV4-1; TRBD2 aligns across 7 bases. CDR3 sequence: CASSQGRREITDTQYF. The CDR3 nucleotides read TGCGCCAGCAGCCAAGGGCGGCGGGAGATAACAGATACGCAGTATTTT.